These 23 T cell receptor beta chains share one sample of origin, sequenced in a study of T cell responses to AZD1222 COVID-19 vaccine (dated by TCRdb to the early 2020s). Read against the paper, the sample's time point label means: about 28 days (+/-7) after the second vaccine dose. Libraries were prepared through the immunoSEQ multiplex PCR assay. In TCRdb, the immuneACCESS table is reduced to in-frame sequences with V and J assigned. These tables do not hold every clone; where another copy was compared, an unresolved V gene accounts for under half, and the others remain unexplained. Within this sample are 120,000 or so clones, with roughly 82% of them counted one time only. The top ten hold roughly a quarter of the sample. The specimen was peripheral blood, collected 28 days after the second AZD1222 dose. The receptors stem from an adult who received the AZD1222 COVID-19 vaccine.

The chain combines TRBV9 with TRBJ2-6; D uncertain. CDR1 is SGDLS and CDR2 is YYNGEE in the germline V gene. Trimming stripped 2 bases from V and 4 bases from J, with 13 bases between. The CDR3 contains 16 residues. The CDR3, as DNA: TGTGCCAGCAGCGTGATAGGTTCCTTGGGGGCCAACGTCCTGACTTTC. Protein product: CASSVIGSLGANVLTF.

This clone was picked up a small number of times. The CDR3 loop reads CASSPEGATNEKLFF. The CDR3 DNA is TGCGCCAGCAGCCCCGAGGGGGCAACTAATGAAAAACTGTTTTTT. The chain uses TRBV5-1 and TRBJ1-4; D might be TRBD1 (6 bases). The CDR3 extends over 15 amino acids. Between the trimmed V and J ends, which lost 4 bases and 0 bases, there was a span of 10 bases. The germline V gene encodes CDR1 SGHRS and CDR2 YFSETQ.

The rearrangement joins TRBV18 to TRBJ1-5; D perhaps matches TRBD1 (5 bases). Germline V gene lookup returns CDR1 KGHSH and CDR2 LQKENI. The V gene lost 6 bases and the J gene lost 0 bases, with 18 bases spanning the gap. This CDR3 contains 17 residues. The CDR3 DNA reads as TGTGCCAGCTCTCATTCTGACAGCGGTTATAGCAATCAGCCCCAGCATTTT. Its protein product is CASSHSDSGYSNQPQHF.

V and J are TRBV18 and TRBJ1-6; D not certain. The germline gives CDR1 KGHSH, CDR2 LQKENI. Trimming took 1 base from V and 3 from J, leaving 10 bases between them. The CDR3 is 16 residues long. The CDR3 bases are TGTGCCAGCTCACCACGGGCAGCTGACTATAATTCACCCCTCCACTTT. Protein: CASSPRAADYNSPLHF.

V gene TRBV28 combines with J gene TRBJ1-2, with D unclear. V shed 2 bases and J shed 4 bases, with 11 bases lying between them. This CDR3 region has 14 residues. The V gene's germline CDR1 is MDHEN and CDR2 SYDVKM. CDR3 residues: CASSLGAARYGYTF. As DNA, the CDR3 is TGTGCCAGCAGTTTAGGAGCAGCCCGCTATGGCTACACCTTC.

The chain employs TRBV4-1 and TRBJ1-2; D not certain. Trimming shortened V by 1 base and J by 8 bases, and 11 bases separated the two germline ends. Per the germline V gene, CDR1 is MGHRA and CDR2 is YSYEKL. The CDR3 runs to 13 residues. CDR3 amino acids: CASSQALQLGYTF. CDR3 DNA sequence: TGCGCCAGCAGCCAAGCTCTACAATTAGGCTACACCTTC.

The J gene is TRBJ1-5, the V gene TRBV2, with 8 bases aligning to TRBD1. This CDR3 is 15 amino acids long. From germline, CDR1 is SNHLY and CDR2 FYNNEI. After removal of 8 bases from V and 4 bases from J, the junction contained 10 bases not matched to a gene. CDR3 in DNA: TGTGCCAGCGCTTTCTCAGGGGGCCCAAATCAGCCCCAGCATTTT. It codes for CASAFSGGPNQPQHF.

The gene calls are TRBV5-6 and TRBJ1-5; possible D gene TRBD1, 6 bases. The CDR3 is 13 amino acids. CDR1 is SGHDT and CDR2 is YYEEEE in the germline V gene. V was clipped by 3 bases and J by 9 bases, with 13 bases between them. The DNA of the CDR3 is TGTGCCAGCAGCTCGACACAGGGTCTGCCCCAGCATTTT. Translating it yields CASSSTQGLPQHF.

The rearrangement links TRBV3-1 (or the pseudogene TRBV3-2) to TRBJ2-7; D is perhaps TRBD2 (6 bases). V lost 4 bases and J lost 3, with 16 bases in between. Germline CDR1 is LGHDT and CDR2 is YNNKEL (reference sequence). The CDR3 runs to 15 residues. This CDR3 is CASSPIHGGYYEQYF. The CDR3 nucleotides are TGTGCCAGCAGCCCGATACACGGGGGTTACTACGAGCAGTACTTC.

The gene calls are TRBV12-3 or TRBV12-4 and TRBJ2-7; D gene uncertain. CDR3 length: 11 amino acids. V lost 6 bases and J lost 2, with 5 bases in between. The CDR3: CASSPAYEQYF. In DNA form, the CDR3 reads TGTGCCAGCAGCCCCGCCTACGAGCAGTACTTC.

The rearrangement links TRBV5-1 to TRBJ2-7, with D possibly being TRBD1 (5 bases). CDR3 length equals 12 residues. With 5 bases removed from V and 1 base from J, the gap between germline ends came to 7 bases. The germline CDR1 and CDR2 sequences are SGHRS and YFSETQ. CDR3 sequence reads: CASSDSSYEQYF. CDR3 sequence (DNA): TGCGCCAGCAGTGACAGTTCCTACGAGCAGTACTTC.

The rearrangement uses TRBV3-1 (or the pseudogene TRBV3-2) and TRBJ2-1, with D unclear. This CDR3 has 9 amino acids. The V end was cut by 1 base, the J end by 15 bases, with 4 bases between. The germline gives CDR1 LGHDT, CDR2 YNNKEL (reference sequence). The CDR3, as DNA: TGTGCCAGCAGCCAAGTCCCGTTCTTC. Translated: CASSQVPFF.

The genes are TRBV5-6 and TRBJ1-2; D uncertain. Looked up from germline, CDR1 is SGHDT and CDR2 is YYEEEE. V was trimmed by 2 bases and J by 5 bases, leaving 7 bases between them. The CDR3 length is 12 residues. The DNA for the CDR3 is TGTGCCAGCAGCTTTCGAGGGTATGGCTACACCTTC. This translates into CASSFRGYGYTF.

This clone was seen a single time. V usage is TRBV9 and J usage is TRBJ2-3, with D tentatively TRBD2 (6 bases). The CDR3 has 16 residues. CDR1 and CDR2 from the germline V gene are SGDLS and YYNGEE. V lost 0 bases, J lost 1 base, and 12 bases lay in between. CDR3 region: CASSVGRGGGTDTQYF. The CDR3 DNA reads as TGTGCCAGCAGCGTAGGGAGGGGCGGGGGCACAGATACGCAGTATTTT.

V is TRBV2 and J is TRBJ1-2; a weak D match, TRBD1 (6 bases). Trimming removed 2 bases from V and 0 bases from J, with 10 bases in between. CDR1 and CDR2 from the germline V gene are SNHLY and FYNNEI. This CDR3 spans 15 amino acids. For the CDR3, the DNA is TGTGCCAGCAGTGAATCCGGGACACCTAACTATGGCTACACCTTC. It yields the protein CASSESGTPNYGYTF.

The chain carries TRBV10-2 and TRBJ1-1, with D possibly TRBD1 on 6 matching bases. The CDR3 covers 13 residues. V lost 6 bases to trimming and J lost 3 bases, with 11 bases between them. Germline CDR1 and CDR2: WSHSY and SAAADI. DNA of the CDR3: TGCGCCAGCAGCCATCAGGGGTACACTGAAGCTTTCTTT. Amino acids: CASSHQGYTEAFF.

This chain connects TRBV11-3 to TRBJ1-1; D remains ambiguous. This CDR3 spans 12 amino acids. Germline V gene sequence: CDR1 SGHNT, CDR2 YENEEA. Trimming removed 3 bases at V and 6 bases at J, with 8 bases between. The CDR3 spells CASSLRGSEAFF. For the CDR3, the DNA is TGTGCCAGCAGCTTGCGAGGCTCTGAAGCTTTCTTT.

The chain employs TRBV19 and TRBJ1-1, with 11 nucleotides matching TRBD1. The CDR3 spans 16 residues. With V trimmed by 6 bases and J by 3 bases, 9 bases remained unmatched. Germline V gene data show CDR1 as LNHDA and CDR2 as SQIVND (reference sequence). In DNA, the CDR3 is TGTGCCAGTAGCACGGGACAGGGGGTGGCAGACACTGAAGCTTTCTTT. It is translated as CASSTGQGVADTEAFF.

CDR3 region: CASSQDSLGRSPLHF. CDR3 DNA sequence: TGCGCCAGCAGCCAAGATTCACTGGGTCGCTCACCCCTCCACTTT. This chain links TRBV4-3 with TRBJ1-6, with D unresolved. The CDR3 is made up of 15 amino acids. Trimming removed 0 bases at V and 10 bases at J, with 13 bases between. In germline, CDR1 is LGHNA, CDR2 YSLEER.

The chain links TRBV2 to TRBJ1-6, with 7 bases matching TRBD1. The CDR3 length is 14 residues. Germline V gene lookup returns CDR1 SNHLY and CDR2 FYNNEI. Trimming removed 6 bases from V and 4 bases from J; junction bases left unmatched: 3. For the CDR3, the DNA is TGTGCCAGCAGGGGGACAGTGTATAATTCACCCCTCCACTTT. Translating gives CASRGTVYNSPLHF.

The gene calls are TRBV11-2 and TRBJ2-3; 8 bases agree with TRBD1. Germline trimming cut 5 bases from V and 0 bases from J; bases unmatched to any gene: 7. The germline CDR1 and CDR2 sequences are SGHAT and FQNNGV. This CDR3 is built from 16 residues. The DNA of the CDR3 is TGTGCCAGCAGCCCTCGACAGGGGACTAGCACAGATACGCAGTATTTT. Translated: CASSPRQGTSTDTQYF.

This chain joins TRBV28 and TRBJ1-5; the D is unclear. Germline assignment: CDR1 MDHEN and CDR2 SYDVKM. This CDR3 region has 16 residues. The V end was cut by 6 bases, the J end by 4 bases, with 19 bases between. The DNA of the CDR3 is TGTGCCAGCAGCCTGTACTATCACCAACCGAATCAGCCCCAGCATTTT. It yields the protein CASSLYYHQPNQPQHF.

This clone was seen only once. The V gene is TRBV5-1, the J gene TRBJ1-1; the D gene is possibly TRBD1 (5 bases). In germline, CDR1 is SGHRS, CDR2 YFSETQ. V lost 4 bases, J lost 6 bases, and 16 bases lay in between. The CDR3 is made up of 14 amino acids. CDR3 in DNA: TGCGCCAGCAGCGGTGGAGGGAAGGGGTCTGAAGCTTTCTTT. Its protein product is CASSGGGKGSEAFF. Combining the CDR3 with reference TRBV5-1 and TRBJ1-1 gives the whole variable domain KAGVTQTPRYLIKTRGQQVTLSCSPISGHRSVSWYQQTPGQGLQFLFEYFSETQRNKGNFPGRFSGRQFSNSRSEMNVSTLELGDSALYLCASSGGGKGSEAFFGQGTRLTVV.